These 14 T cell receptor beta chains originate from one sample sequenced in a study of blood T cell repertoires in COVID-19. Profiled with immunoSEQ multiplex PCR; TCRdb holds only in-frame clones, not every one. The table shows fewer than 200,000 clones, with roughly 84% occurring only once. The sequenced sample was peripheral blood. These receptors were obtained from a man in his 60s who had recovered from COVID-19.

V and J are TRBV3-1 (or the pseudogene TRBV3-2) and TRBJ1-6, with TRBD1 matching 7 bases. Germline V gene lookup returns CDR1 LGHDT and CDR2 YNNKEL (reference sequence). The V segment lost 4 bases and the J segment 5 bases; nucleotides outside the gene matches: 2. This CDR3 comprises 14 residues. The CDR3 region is CASSRQGDNSPLHF. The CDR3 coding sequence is TGTGCCAGCAGCCGACAGGGTGATAATTCACCCCTCCACTTT.

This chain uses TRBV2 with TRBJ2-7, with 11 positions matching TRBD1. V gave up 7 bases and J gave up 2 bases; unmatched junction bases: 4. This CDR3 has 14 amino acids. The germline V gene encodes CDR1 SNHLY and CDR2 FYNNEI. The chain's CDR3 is CASTRTGGAYEQYF. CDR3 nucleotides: TGTGCCAGCACCCGGACAGGGGGCGCCTACGAGCAGTACTTC. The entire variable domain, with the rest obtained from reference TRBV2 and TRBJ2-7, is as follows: EPEVTQTPSHQVTQMGQEVILRCVPISNHLYFYWYRQILGQKVEFLVSFYNNEISEKSEIFDDQFSVERPDGSNFTLKIRSTKLEDSAMYFCASTRTGGAYEQYFGPGTRLTVT.

CDR3 nucleotides: TGTGCCAGCAGCGTAGGAGGCGGGAGGGTCCAGCAGTACTTC. Its protein product is CASSVGGGRVQQYF. The rearrangement joins TRBV9 to TRBJ2-7; 9 nucleotides align to TRBD2. This CDR3 region has 14 residues. Trimming took 0 bases from V and 8 from J; bases not matched to a gene: 6. Germline CDR1 is SGDLS and CDR2 is YYNGEE.

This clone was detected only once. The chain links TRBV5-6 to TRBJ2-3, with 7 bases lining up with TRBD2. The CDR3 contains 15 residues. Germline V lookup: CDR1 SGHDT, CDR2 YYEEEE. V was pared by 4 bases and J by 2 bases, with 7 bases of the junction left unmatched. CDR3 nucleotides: TGTGCCAGCAGCCCTTCTAGCGGACCCACAGATACGCAGTATTTT. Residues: CASSPSSGPTDTQYF.

The CDR3 DNA sequence: TGTGCCAGTAATCCTGGCGCGGGGGAGACCCAGTACTTC. It codes for CASNPGAGETQYF. The chain uses TRBV19 and TRBJ2-5; tentatively, D is TRBD2 (6 bases). Germline V gene data show CDR1 as LNHDA and CDR2 as SQIVND (reference sequence). Deletions cut 7 bases from V and 5 bases from J, with 14 bases between. The CDR3 runs 13 residues.

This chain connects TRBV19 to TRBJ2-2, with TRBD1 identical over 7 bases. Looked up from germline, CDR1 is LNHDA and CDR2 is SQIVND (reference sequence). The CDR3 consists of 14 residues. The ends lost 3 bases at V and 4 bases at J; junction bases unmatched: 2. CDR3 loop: CASSIGDSTGELFF. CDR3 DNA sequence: TGTGCCAGTAGTATCGGGGACAGCACCGGGGAGCTGTTTTTT.

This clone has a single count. The CDR3 spells CASSFGEGDTQYF. Written as DNA, the CDR3 is TGTGCCAGCAGCTTCGGGGAGGGAGATACGCAGTATTTT. This chain connects TRBV5-6 to TRBJ2-3; the match to TRBD2 covers 7 bases. The J segment lost 5 bases and the V segment lost 2 bases, leaving 2 bases of the junction unmatched. Germline CDR1 is SGHDT and CDR2 is YYEEEE. The CDR3 runs to 13 residues.

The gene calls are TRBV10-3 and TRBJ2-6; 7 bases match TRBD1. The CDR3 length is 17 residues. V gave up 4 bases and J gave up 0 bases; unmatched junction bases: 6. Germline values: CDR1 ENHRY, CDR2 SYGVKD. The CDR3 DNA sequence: TGTGCCATCAGTGGGGGACAGCAAATCTCTGGGGCCAACGTCCTGACTTTC. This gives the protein CAISGGQQISGANVLTF.

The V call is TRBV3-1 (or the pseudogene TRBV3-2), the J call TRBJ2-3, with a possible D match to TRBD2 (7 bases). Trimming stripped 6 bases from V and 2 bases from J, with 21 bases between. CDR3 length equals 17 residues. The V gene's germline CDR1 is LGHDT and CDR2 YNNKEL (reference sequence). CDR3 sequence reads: CASRPSGGGPSTDTQYF. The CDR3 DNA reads TGTGCCAGCAGGCCGTCTGGCGGGGGCCCATCCACAGATACGCAGTATTTT.

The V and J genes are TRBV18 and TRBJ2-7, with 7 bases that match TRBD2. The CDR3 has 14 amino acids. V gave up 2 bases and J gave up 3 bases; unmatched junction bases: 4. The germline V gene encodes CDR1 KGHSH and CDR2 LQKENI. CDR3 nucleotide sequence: TGTGCCAGCTCACCAAGCCGGGAGGACTACGAGCAGTACTTC. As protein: CASSPSREDYEQYF.

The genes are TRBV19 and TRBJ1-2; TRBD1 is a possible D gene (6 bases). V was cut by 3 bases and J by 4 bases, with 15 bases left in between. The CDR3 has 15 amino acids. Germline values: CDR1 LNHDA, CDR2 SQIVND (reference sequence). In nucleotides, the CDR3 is TGTGCCAGTAGTATCTACAGGGATGGTAGCTATGGCTACACCTTC. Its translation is CASSIYRDGSYGYTF.

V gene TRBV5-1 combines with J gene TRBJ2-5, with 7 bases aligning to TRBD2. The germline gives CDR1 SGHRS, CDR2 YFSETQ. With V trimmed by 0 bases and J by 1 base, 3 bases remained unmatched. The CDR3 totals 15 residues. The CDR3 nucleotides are TGCGCCAGCAGCTTGGGGACTAGGGGCCAAGAGACCCAGTACTTC. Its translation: CASSLGTRGQETQYF.

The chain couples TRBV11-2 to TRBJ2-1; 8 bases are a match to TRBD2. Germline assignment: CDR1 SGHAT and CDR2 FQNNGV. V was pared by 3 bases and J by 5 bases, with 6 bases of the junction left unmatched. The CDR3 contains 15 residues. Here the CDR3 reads CASSLRSGGDNEQFF. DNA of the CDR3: TGTGCCAGCAGCTTGAGGAGCGGGGGAGACAATGAGCAGTTCTTC. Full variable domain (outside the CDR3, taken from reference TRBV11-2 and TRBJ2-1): EAGVAQSPRYKIIEKRQSVAFWCNPISGHATLYWYQQILGQGPKLLIQFQNNGVVDDSQLPKDRFSAERLKGVDSTLKIQPAKLEDSAVYLCASSLRSGGDNEQFFGPGTRLTVL.

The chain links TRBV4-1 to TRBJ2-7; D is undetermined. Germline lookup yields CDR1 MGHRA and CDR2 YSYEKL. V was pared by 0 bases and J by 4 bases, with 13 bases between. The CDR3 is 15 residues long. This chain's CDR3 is CASSQEPPPQYEQYF. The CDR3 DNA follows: TGCGCCAGCAGCCAAGAACCCCCGCCACAATACGAGCAGTACTTC.